This TCR beta chain was documented in a study of post-analysis software for immune sequencing data. The overall study: Clinical courses comprised relapsing-remitting, secondary progressive and progressive-relapsing multiple sclerosis. Findings of the study overall: Co-batched samples clustered tightly together by F measure. Controls significantly exceeded multiple sclerosis patients in normalized Chao1 diversity. Relative to controls, patients had five TRBV segments at higher frequency, with TRBV5-6, TRBV5-1 and TRBV20-1 among these.

CDR1 is LGHNA, CDR2 YSLEER, per germline. This CDR3 contains 16 residues. Trimming at V came to 1 base and at J to 4 bases, leaving 9 bases not matched to a gene. cDNA libraries for TCR beta contained unique molecular identifiers. When 1 to 10 million T cells were used, they gave roughly 500,000 cDNA molecules. One entry per CDR3 protein, called by TCRdb with MiXCR from the PCR reads. The sample has 650,000 to 850,000 distinct CDR3 sequences, just over 45% seen once. In regard to this clonotype: Its matching antigen is unknown.

This TCR derives from a girl aged 10 to 17 with multiple sclerosis. V usage is TRBV4-3 and J usage is TRBJ2-7, with 8 bases aligning to TRBD1. Sequenced sample: blood. The CDR3 loop reads CASSQGGGRGRYEQYF. The CDR3 nucleotides are TGCGCCAGCAGCCAAGGGGGTGGCAGGGGGCGATACGAGCAGTACTTC.